The following is a T cell receptor (beta chain) sequence with its context. The data are from a study of blood T cell repertoires in COVID-19. The overall study: Samples representing acute and convalescent COVID-19 were sourced from the United States, Italy and Spain. PBMCs, B-cell-depleted T cells, or T cells were the source of the cDNA or gDNA that made up the material.

Original processing methods: Reference gene primer amplification gave nucleated cell count estimates. Clones were read by immunoSEQ multiplex PCR, and TCRdb kept only the in-frame ones, dropping some. V and J calls and clone size follow that table, whereas D and trimming were derived from the DNA. The sample holds 97,000 or so clones; 79% are singletons and the top ten take 15% to 20%. The CDR3 extends over 15 amino acids. Between the trimmed V and J ends, which lost 6 bases and 5 bases, there was a span of 16 bases. Per germline, CDR1 ENHRY and CDR2 SYGVKD. The chain carries TRBV10-3 and TRBJ2-2; TRBD2 might be the D (7 bases). This clonotype was sampled from an elderly woman with active or convalescent COVID-19. The specimen was peripheral blood. The chain's CDR3 is CAISGLRGGTGELFF. Here the CDR3 DNA reads TGTGCCATCAGCGGACTCAGGGGAGGGACCGGGGAGCTGTTTTTT.